These 13 T cell receptor beta chains came from one sample sequenced in a study of T cells in Graves' hyperthyroidism and ophthalmopathy. RNA transcripts were the template for amplifying TCR beta CDR3 regions. The study used the HTBI primer set for a first-round RT-PCR of the TCR CDR3. MiXCR, applied by TCRdb to the multiplex PCR reads, yields one record per CDR3 protein. The sample has some 320,000 distinct CDR3 sequences, approximately 14% seen once. Sample: blood. These receptors were taken from a woman aged 40-49 years with Graves' ophthalmopathy.

This clonotype was recorded at least ten times. This sequence joins TRBV18 and TRBJ2-1; no reliable D call. V lost 3 bases to trimming and J lost 4 bases, with 7 bases between them. There are 13 residues in the CDR3. The germline V gene has CDR1 KGHSH and CDR2 LQKENI. The CDR3 spells CASSPTKYNEQFF. CDR3 coding DNA: TGTGCCAGCTCACCGACGAAATACAATGAGCAGTTCTTC.

At least ten counts were recorded for this clonotype. The chain uses TRBV12-3 or TRBV12-4 and TRBJ1-2; TRBD1 is a possible D gene (5 bases). V lost 5 bases and J lost 8, with 15 bases in between. The CDR3 has 13 residues. In DNA, the CDR3 is TGTGCCAGCAGTCTCAGGGAGATCGACGGCTACACCTTC. Protein: CASSLREIDGYTF.

This clonotype was seen ten or more times. The chain recombines TRBV6-2 or TRBV6-3 with TRBJ2-1; 10 bases fit TRBD1. V was pared by 2 bases and J by 3 bases, with 7 bases of the junction left unmatched. In germline, CDR1 is MNHEY, CDR2 SVGEGT. The CDR3 extends over 17 amino acids. CDR3 sequence: CASSYRRDRGNYNEQFF. The DNA of the CDR3 is TGTGCCAGCAGTTACCGAAGGGACAGGGGAAACTACAATGAGCAGTTCTTC.

With regard to this clonotype: A read error is possible here, since a much larger clone lies one base away. This chain uses TRBV2 with TRBJ2-3; a possible D gene is TRBD1 (5 bases). Germline V gene lookup returns CDR1 SNHLY and CDR2 FYNNEI. There are 12 residues in the CDR3. The DNA for the CDR3 is TGTGCCAGCGGTGATCAGGGAGATACGCAGTATTTT. Residues: CASGDQGDTQYF.

The chain couples TRBV7-2 to TRBJ1-5, with D perhaps matching TRBD1 (5 bases). CDR1 and CDR2 from the germline V gene are SGHTA and FQGNSA. Trimming removed 5 bases at V and 5 bases at J, with 16 bases between. The CDR3 consists of 15 residues. CDR3 sequence reads: CASSKRVRADQPQHF. CDR3 coding DNA: TGTGCCAGCAGCAAACGCGTCAGGGCTGATCAGCCCCAGCATTTT.

This clonotype was seen many times. The chain couples TRBV6-1 to TRBJ2-1; D perhaps matches TRBD1 (5 bases). V was cut by 5 bases and J by 10 bases, with 18 bases left in between. Germline CDR1 reads MNHNS; CDR2 reads SASEGT. CDR3 length equals 14 residues. DNA for the CDR3: TGTGCCAGCAGTTACGCGGACATCTCAATGGAGCAGTTCTTC. This translates into CASSYADISMEQFF.

The chain combines TRBV11-2 with TRBJ2-6; 7 positions agree with TRBD2. This CDR3 spans 18 amino acids. Germline CDR1 reads SGHAT; CDR2 reads FQNNGV. V gave up 0 bases and J gave up 0 bases; unmatched junction bases: 5. Here the CDR3 DNA reads TGTGCCAGCAGCTTAGACACCGGGGGGAGCTCTGGGGCCAACGTCCTGACTTTC. It codes for CASSLDTGGSSGANVLTF.

This clonotype was counted many times. This sequence joins TRBV7-8 and TRBJ1-1; a possible D gene is TRBD1 (5 bases). The V gene's germline CDR1 is SGHVS and CDR2 FQNEAQ. The CDR3 runs 14 residues. Between the trimmed V and J ends, which lost 5 bases and 8 bases, there was a span of 18 bases. CDR3 in amino acids: CASSPTGGIWEAFF. For the CDR3, the DNA is TGTGCCAGCAGCCCAACGGGGGGAATTTGGGAAGCTTTCTTT.

This clonotype came up many times. The chain combines TRBV7-6 with TRBJ2-2, with no clear D. The CDR3 is 14 amino acids. CDR1 is SGHVS, CDR2 FNYEAQ, per germline. V was cut by 4 bases and J by 0 bases, with 6 bases left in between. DNA for the CDR3: TGTGCCAGCAGCTCAATAACGAACACCGGGGAGCTGTTTTTT. This translates into CASSSITNTGELFF.

The chain has TRBV15 and TRBJ1-5; weak D call: TRBD1 (5 bases). The CDR3 length is 15 residues. Germline V gene sequence: CDR1 LNHNV, CDR2 YYDKDF (reference sequence). V was trimmed by 0 bases and J by 7 bases, leaving 13 bases between them. CDR3 sequence (DNA): TGTGCCACCAGCAGAGACTTATGGGGGGACCAGCCCCAGCATTTT. Its protein product is CATSRDLWGDQPQHF. The whole variable domain, remainder taken from reference TRBV15 and TRBJ1-5, is DAMVIQNPRYQVTQFGKPVTLSCSQTLNHNVMYWYQQKSSQAPKLLFHYYDKDFNNEADTPDNFQSRRPNTSFCFLDIRSPGLGDTAMYLCATSRDLWGDQPQHFGDGTRLSIL.

The V gene is TRBV19, the J gene TRBJ2-5, with D perhaps TRBD1 (7 bases). The CDR3 is made up of 15 amino acids. Germline-derived CDR1 and CDR2 are LNHDA and SQIVND (reference sequence). V gave up 3 bases and J gave up 5 bases, with 16 bases separating them. CDR3 DNA sequence: TGTGCCAGTAGTATGGGGGGACAGCTTGGGGAGACCCAGTACTTC. Protein product: CASSMGGQLGETQYF.

Remarks on this clonotype: A clone one base away is much larger, so this may be a read error. This chain connects TRBV20-1 to TRBJ1-1, with D possibly matching TRBD1 (6 bases). CDR3 size: 14 residues. The germline gives CDR1 DFQATT, CDR2 SNEGSKA (reference sequence). CDR3 residues: CSASMGAMNTETFF. The CDR3 nucleotides read TGCAGTGCTAGTATGGGGGCCATGAACACTGAAACTTTCTTT.

This clonotype came up a few times. V gene TRBV20-1 combines with J gene TRBJ2-7; 11 bases are shared with TRBD2. Per germline, CDR1 DFQATT and CDR2 SNEGSKA (reference sequence). This CDR3 has 17 amino acids. Trimming cost V 0 bases and J 2 bases; bases outside gene matches: 9. CDR3 bases: TGCAGTGCTAGAGATCCCCTAGGGACTAGCGGTGCCTACGAGCAGTACTTC. This translates into CSARDPLGTSGAYEQYF.